This TCR beta chain was found in a study of T cell repertoires in cytomegalovirus infection. Study at large: CMV epitopes, recently identified HLA-C-restricted and well-studied HLA-B-restricted, were used. In public TCR beta signatures, there were indications of both CMV infection and matching HLA type.

TCRdb reanalysed the reads using MiXCR and keeps one entry per CDR3 protein. The sample yields 650,000 to 900,000 distinct CDR3 sequences, around 29% seen once. This clonotype has just a few counts. Its antigen is as yet unknown. Overall study findings and caveats: There were carriers of CMV plus the relevant HLA, and cumulative public TCR beta family frequency identified them. Ex vivo responses were dominated by HLA-C-restricted CMV-specific TCR beta clonotypes.

Source: cultured CD8+ T cells from PBMCs, taken from culture after CMV antigen stimulation. This receptor was obtained from a human donor in good health (CMV status not recorded). Some clones in this sample may be carry-over from other donors' samples.

The CDR3, as DNA: TGTGCCAGCAGTTTATCCCAGAACAACAATGAGCAGTTCTTC. Protein sequence: CASSLSQNNNEQFF. The chain is built from TRBV27 and TRBJ2-1; D gene ambiguous. Looked up from germline, CDR1 is MNHEY and CDR2 is SMNVEV (reference sequence). Trimming removed 0 bases from V and 5 bases from J, with 8 bases in between. The CDR3 spans 14 residues.